The following is a T cell receptor (beta chain) sequence with its context. This clonotype has a handful of counts. Its antigen specificity is not known. Per-nucleotide qualities are absent, and no much larger clonotype sits a single base away. This entry belongs to a study of T cell repertoires in cytomegalovirus infection (dated 2019 in TCRdb). General notes on the study: Because public TCR beta signatures pointed to carriage of CMV infection together with the matching HLA type, the HLA type of each donor mattered for the analysis.

Study-level results and caveats: In the ex vivo response, HLA-C-restricted CMV-specific TCR beta clonotypes were dominant, and in two of eight donors the single most frequent clonotype came from this HLA-C-restricted group. In both this cohort and an independent cohort of a few hundred donors, the cumulative frequency of public TCR beta family members distinguished carriers of CMV infection plus the relevant HLA type.

The run used an Illumina HiSeq 1500. TCRdb redid the processing of the public reads, applying fastp at Q25 and MiXCR, and retained in-frame beta chains. Merged by CDR3 protein, the rows form single entries marked with the most common genes and DNA. Present in this sample are approximately 630,000 distinct CDR3 sequences, approximately 25% of which were seen just once. Roughly 8% of the sample is in the top ten clones. The CDR3, cysteine through phenylalanine, is 12 amino acids long. The retained sequence is limited to the CDR3, 36 bases, with the frame set at the first base. The germline V gene specifies SNHLY as CDR1 and FYNNEI as CDR2. V is reduced by 6 bases and J by 6 bases, leaving a spacing of 11 bases between them.

The V and J segments used are TRBV2 and TRBJ1-1; TRBD1 is possibly the D segment (5 matching bases). The source material was CD8+ T cells from PBMCs. This sequence was found in a human donor in good health (CMV status not recorded). Some clones in this sample may be carry-over from other donors' samples. The DNA is TGTGCCAGCAGCTGGGGGGAGGCTGAAGCTTTCTTT. Its protein product is CASSWGEAEAFF.